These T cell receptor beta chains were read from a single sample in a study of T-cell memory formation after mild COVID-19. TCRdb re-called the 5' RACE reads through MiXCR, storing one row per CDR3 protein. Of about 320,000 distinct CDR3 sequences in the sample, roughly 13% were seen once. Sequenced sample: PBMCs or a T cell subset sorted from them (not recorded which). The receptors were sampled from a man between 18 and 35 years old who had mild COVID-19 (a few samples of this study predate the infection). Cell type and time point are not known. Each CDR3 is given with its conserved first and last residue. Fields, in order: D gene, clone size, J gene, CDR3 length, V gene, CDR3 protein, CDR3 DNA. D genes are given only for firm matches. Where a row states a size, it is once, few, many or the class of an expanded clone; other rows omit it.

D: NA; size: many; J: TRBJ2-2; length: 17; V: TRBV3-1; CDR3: CASSQYPPGGNTGELFF; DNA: TGTGCCAGCAGCCAATACCCCCCCGGGGGGAACACCGGGGAGCTGTTTTTT
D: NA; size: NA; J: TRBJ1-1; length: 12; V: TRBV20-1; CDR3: CSASPRGTEAFF; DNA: TGCAGTGCTAGCCCGCGGGGGACTGAAGCTTTCTTT
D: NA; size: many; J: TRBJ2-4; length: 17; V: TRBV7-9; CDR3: CASSHTPGLTAKNIQYF; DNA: TGTGCCAGCAGCCACACCCCGGGACTTACTGCCAAAAACATTCAGTACTTC
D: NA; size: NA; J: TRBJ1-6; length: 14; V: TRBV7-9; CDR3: CASSLTSLGSPLHF; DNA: TGTGCCAGCAGCTTGACCTCCTTGGGGTCACCCCTCCACTTT
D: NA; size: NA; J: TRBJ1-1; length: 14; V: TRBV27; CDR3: CASSSSPANTEAFF; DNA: TGTGCCAGCAGTTCGTCACCAGCGAACACTGAAGCTTTCTTT
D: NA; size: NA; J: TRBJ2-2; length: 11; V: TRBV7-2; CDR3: CASSWGAELFF; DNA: TGTGCCAGCAGCTGGGGAGCGGAGCTGTTTTTT
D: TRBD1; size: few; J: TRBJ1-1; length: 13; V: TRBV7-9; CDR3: CASSLGTGKEAFF; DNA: TGTGCCAGCAGCTTAGGGACAGGGAAGGAAGCTTTCTTT
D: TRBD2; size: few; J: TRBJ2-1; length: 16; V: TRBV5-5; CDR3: CASSLLAGTTYNEQFF; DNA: TGTGCCAGCAGCTTGCTAGCGGGGACAACCTACAATGAGCAGTTCTTC
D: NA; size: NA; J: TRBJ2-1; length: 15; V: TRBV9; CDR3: CASSVAGAAYNEQFF; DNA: TGTGCCAGCAGCGTAGCTGGGGCGGCTTACAATGAGCAGTTCTTC
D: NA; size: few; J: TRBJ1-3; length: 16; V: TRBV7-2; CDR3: CASSLAQVSAGNTIYF; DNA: TGTGCCAGCAGCTTGGCACAGGTTTCGGCTGGAAACACCATATATTTT
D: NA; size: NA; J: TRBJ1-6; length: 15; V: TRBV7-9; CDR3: CASGANSGPLVPLHF; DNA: TGTGCCAGCGGAGCGAATTCGGGCCCCCTTGTACCCCTCCACTTT
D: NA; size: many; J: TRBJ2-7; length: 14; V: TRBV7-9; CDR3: CASSQKDSWDEQYF; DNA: TGTGCCAGCAGCCAAAAGGACAGTTGGGACGAGCAGTACTTC
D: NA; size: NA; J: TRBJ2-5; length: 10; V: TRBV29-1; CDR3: CSLGGETQYF; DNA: TGCAGCCTTGGGGGGGAGACCCAGTACTTC
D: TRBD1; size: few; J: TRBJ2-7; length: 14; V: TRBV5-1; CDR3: CASRPQGQGYEQYF; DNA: TGCGCCAGCAGGCCTCAAGGACAGGGCTACGAGCAGTACTTC
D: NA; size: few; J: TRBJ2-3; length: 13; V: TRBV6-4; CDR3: CASSDSSIDTQYF; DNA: TGTGCCAGCAGTGACTCGTCCATAGATACGCAGTATTTT
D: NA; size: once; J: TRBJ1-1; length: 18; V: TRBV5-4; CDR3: CASSLEIIRGRRGTEAFF; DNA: TGTGCCAGCAGCTTGGAGATAATTCGAGGTCGTAGGGGGACTGAAGCTTTCTTT
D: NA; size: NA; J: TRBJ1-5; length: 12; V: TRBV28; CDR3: CASADPGQPQHF; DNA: TGTGCCAGCGCGGACCCAGGACAGCCCCAGCATTTT
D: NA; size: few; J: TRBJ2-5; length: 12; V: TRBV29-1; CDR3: CSVAGTWETQYF; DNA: TGCAGCGTGGCCGGGACCTGGGAGACCCAGTACTTC
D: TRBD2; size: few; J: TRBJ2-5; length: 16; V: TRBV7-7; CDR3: CASSLGGGTSQETQYF; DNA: TGTGCCAGCAGCTTAGGCGGGGGAACGTCCCAAGAGACCCAGTACTTC
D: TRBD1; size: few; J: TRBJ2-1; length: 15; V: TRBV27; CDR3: CASESGQGAYNEQFF; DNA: TGTGCCAGCGAGAGCGGACAGGGGGCTTACAATGAGCAGTTCTTC
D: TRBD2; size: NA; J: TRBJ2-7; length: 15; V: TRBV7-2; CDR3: CASSLVAGPTYEQYF; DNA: TGTGCCAGCAGCTTAGTAGCGGGGCCAACCTACGAGCAGTACTTC
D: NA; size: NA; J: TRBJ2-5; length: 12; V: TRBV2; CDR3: CASRTWQETQYF; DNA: TGTGCCAGCAGGACCTGGCAAGAGACCCAGTACTTC
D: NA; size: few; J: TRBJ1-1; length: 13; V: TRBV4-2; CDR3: CASSLTQGAEAFF; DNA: TGTGCCAGCAGCCTGACCCAGGGAGCTGAAGCTTTCTTT
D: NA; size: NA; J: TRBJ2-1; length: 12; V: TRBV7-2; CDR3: CASSLPGLLRFF; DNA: TGTGCCAGCAGCTTACCGGGACTCCTTCGATTCTTC
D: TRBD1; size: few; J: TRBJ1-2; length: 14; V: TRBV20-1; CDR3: CSARDGRGPDGYTF; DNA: TGCAGTGCTAGAGATGGTAGGGGGCCGGATGGCTACACCTTC
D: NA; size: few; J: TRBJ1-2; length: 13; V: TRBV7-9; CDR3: CASSLDPNYGYTF; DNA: TGTGCCAGCAGCCTGGACCCCAACTATGGCTACACCTTC
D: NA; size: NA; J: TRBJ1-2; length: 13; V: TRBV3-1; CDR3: CASSHPDSRDYTF; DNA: TGTGCCAGCAGCCACCCGGACAGTAGAGACTACACCTTC
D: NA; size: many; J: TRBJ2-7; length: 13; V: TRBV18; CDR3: CASSPDGAYEQYF; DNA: TGTGCCAGCTCACCGGACGGTGCCTACGAGCAGTACTTC
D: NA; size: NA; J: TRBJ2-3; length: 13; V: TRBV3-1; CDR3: CATAGTSTDTQYF; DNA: TGTGCCACCGCCGGGACTAGCACAGATACGCAGTATTTT
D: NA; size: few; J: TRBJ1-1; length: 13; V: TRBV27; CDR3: CASSFNALSEAFF; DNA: TGTGCCAGCAGTTTTAACGCCCTCAGTGAAGCTTTCTTT
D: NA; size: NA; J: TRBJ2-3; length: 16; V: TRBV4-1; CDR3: CASSQDKSDYTDTQYF; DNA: TGCGCCAGCAGCCAAGATAAGTCAGACTACACAGATACGCAGTATTTT
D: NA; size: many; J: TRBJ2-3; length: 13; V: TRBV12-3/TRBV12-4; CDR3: CASSLQAIDTQYF; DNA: TGTGCCAGCAGTTTGCAGGCCATAGATACGCAGTATTTT
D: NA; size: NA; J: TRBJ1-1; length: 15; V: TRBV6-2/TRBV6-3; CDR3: CASSYLSVGSTEAFF; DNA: TGTGCCAGCAGTTACTTGTCTGTCGGGAGCACTGAAGCTTTCTTT
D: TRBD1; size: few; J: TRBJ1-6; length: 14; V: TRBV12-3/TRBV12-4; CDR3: CASSLRDSFSPLHF; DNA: TGTGCCAGCAGCCTCCGGGACAGTTTTTCACCCCTCCACTTT
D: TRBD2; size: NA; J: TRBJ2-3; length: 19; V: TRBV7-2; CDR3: CASSRTPRGAGGTADTQYF; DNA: TGTGCCAGCAGCCGGACCCCGCGAGGGGCGGGGGGAACGGCAGATACGCAGTATTTT
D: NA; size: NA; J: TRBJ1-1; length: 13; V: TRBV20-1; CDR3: CSARQQGATEAFF; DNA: TGCAGTGCTAGGCAACAGGGTGCCACTGAAGCTTTCTTT
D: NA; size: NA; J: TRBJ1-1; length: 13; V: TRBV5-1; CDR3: CASSLGRGAEAFF; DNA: TGCGCCAGCAGCTTGGGGCGGGGAGCTGAAGCTTTCTTT
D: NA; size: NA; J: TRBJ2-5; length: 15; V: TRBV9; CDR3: CASSATGLLGETQYF; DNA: TGTGCCAGCAGCGCCACAGGGTTGTTAGGAGAGACCCAGTACTTC
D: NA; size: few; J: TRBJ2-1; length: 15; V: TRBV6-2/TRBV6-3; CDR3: CASSVLGSSYNEQFF; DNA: TGTGCCAGCAGTGTCCTAGGGAGCTCCTACAATGAGCAGTTCTTC
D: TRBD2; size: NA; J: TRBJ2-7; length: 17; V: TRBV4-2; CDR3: CASSQDSAGGNSYEQYF; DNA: TGTGCCAGCAGCCAAGATTCAGCGGGGGGGAACTCCTACGAGCAGTACTTC
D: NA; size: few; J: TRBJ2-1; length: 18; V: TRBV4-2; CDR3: CASSQDWPTGWEDNEQFF; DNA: TGTGCCAGCAGCCAAGATTGGCCCACAGGGTGGGAAGACAATGAGCAGTTCTTC
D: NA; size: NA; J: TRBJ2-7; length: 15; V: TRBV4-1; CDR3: CASSQVDFHSYEQYF; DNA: TGCGCCAGCAGCCAAGTCGACTTCCACTCCTACGAGCAGTACTTC
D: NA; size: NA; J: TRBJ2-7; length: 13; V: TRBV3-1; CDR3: CASSRGLAHEQYF; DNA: TGTGCCAGCAGCCGGGGGCTAGCGCACGAGCAGTACTTC
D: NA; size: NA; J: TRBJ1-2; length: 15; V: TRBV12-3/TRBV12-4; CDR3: CASSLGGRLRHGYTF; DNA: TGTGCCAGCAGTTTGGGGGGGCGTTTACGTCATGGCTACACCTTC
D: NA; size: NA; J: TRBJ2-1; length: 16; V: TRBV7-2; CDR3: CASSETGTRPYNEQFF; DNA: TGTGCCAGCAGCGAAACCGGGACAAGACCCTACAATGAGCAGTTCTTC
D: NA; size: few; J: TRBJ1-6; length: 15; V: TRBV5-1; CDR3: CASSIRAGVGSPLHF; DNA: TGCGCCAGCAGCATCCGCGCCGGGGTAGGTTCACCCCTCCACTTT
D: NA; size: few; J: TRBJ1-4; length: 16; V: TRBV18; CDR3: CASSSIRGKGDEKLFF; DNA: TGTGCCAGCTCATCCATCCGAGGCAAGGGTGATGAAAAACTGTTTTTT
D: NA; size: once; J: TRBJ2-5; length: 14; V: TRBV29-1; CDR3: CSVDQRAFQETQYF; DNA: TGCAGCGTTGACCAGCGGGCGTTCCAAGAGACCCAGTACTTC
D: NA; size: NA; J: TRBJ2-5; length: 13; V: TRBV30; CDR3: CAWSVGISETQYF; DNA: TGTGCCTGGAGTGTGGGTATCTCGGAGACCCAGTACTTC
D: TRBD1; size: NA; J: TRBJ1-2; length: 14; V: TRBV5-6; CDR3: CASSRPQGNYGYTF; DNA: TGTGCCAGCAGCCGTCCACAGGGGAACTATGGCTACACCTTC
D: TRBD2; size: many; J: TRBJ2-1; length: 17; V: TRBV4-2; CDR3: CASSPLNLAGEHNEQFF; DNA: TGTGCCAGCAGCCCCTTAAACCTAGCGGGGGAACACAATGAGCAGTTCTTC
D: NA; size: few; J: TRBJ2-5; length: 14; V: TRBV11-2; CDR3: CASSFGVAGETQYF; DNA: TGTGCCAGCAGCTTCGGGGTGGCAGGAGAGACCCAGTACTTC
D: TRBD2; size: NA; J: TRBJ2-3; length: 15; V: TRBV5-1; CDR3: CASSSGTRGADTQYF; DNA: TGCGCCAGCAGCTCCGGGACTAGAGGTGCAGATACGCAGTATTTT
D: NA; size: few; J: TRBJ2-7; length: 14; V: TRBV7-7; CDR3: CASSVGQGGYEQYF; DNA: TGTGCCAGCAGCGTCGGGCAGGGAGGCTACGAGCAGTACTTC